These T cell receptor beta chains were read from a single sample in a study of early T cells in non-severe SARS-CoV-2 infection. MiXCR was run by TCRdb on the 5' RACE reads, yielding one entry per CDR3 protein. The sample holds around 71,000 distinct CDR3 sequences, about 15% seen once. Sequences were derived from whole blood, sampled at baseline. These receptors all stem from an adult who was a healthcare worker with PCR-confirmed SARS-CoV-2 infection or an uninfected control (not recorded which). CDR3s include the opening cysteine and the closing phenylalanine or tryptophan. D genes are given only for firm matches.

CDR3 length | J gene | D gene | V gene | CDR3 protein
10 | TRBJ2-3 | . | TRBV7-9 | CRQGTDTQYF
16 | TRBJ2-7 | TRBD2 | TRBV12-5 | CASGNGLAGDSYEQYF
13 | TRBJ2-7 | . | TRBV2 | CASTGGMSYEQYF
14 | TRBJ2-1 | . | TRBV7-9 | CASSLAPSVNEQFF
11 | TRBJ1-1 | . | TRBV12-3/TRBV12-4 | CASSFTTEAFF
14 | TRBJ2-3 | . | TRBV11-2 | CASSFGGVRDTQYF
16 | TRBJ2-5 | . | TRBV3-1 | CASSQDLAESRETQYF
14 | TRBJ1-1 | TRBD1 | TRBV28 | CASSLAGTDTEAFF
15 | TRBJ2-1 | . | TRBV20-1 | CSAPEVAAHYNEQFF
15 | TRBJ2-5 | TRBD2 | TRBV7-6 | CASSLGGEGQETQYF
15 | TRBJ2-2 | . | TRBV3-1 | CASSRPDRSTGELFF